Presented here are 30 T cell receptor beta chains from one specimen sequenced in a study of T cell responses to AZD1222 COVID-19 vaccine. The protocol was immunoSEQ multiplex PCR, while the TCRdb copy is restricted to in-frame clones and leaves out a portion. This table has 210,000 or so clones, roughly 94% appearing once. Sequencing used peripheral blood, obtained 28 days after the second dose of the MenACWY control vaccine. Receptors were obtained from an adult who received the MenACWY meningococcal vaccine as a control.

The chain joins TRBV24-1 to TRBJ2-3; tentative D call: TRBD2 (5 bases). CDR1 KGHDR and CDR2 SFDVKD come from the germline V gene. V gave up 3 bases and J gave up 2 bases, with 14 bases separating them. CDR3 length equals 16 residues. The CDR3 here is CATSDVGSRDTDTQYF. The CDR3 DNA follows: TGTGCCACCAGTGATGTTGGTTCCCGGGACACAGATACGCAGTATTTT.

The chain links TRBV29-1 to TRBJ2-7; 9 bases fit TRBD1. The germline gives CDR1 SQVTM, CDR2 ANQGSEA. This CDR3 comprises 14 residues. Trimming removed 7 bases from V and 1 base from J; junction bases left unmatched: 8. CDR3 coding DNA: TGCAGCGCTGCGCCCGGGACAGGGTCCTACGAGCAGTACTTC. It specifies CSAAPGTGSYEQYF.

The rearrangement uses TRBV14 and TRBJ2-3; the D is unclear. The CDR3 length is 15 residues. Germline V CDR1 and CDR2: SGHDN, FVKESK. The V end lost 0 bases, the J end lost 0 bases, and 7 bases lay between the germline ends. The CDR3 DNA reads as TGTGCCAGCAGCCAAGATTTCAGCAGCACAGATACGCAGTATTTT. Its translation: CASSQDFSSTDTQYF.

V gene TRBV6-5 combines with J gene TRBJ1-1, with D unresolved. In germline, CDR1 is MNHEY, CDR2 SVGAGI. Trimming left V 5 bases short and J 1 base short, with 11 bases between. The CDR3 totals 14 residues. This CDR3 is CASSTPGANTEAFF. The CDR3 DNA follows: TGTGCCAGCAGTACCCCGGGAGCGAACACTGAAGCTTTCTTT.

This chain links TRBV18 with TRBJ1-1; D ambiguous. In germline, CDR1 is KGHSH, CDR2 LQKENI. The CDR3 loop spans 13 amino acids. The V gene lost 2 bases and the J gene lost 7 bases, with 11 bases spanning the gap. For the CDR3, the DNA is TGTGCCAGCTCACCAGGGGTTGGCGGTGAAGCTTTCTTT. Its translation: CASSPGVGGEAFF.

The CDR3 here is CASSESVEGWSGNTIYF. CDR3 bases: TGCGCCAGCAGTGAGTCGGTGGAGGGTTGGTCTGGAAACACCATATATTTT. The chain links TRBV10-2 to TRBJ1-3; D unresolved. The germline V gene encodes CDR1 WSHSY and CDR2 SAAADI. The CDR3 consists of 17 residues. Trimming cost V 0 bases and J 1 base, with 13 bases left between them.

This chain joins TRBV3-1 (or the pseudogene TRBV3-2) and TRBJ2-7; D is ambiguous. V lost 4 bases and J lost 4, with 11 bases in between. The CDR3 spans 13 residues. Germline V CDR1 and CDR2: LGHDT, YNNKEL (reference sequence). The CDR3 bases are TGTGCCAGCAGCCCTCGGACCGCTTACGAGCAGTACTTC. Translating it yields CASSPRTAYEQYF.

The sample holds a few counts of this clone. The chain carries TRBV28 and TRBJ2-7; the match to TRBD1 covers 8 bases. Germline lookup yields CDR1 MDHEN and CDR2 SYDVKM. There are 14 residues in the CDR3. V was pared by 5 bases and J by 2 bases, with 5 bases of the junction left unmatched. The chain's CDR3 is CASSQGTGPYEQYF. CDR3 nucleotides: TGTGCCAGCAGTCAAGGGACAGGCCCCTACGAGCAGTACTTC.

The CDR3 nucleotides are TGTGCCAGCAGCTTAGCCCTTCCCGGGGAGCTGTTTTTT. Translation: CASSLALPGELFF. The rearrangement joins TRBV7-9 to TRBJ2-2; D uncertain. Germline-derived CDR1 and CDR2 are SEHNR and FQNEAQ (reference sequence). The CDR3 has 13 amino acids. Trimming took 0 bases from V and 6 from J, leaving 5 bases between them.

The chain employs TRBV28 and TRBJ1-6; tentative D call: TRBD1 (5 bases). The CDR3 length is 15 residues. The germline CDR1 and CDR2 sequences are MDHEN and SYDVKM. The V end was cut by 2 bases, the J end by 4 bases, with 9 bases between. The CDR3 DNA reads as TGTGCCAGCAGTTTAGGGGACCGTTATAATTCACCCCTCCACTTT. Protein product: CASSLGDRYNSPLHF.

The chain joins TRBV11-2 to TRBJ2-7; a weak D match, TRBD1 (6 bases). Germline V gene lookup returns CDR1 SGHAT and CDR2 FQNNGV. This CDR3 comprises 12 residues. Between the trimmed V and J ends, which lost 5 bases and 7 bases, there was a span of 12 bases. CDR3 DNA sequence: TGTGCCAGCAGCGAAAGGACAGAGGAGCAGTACTTC. Residues: CASSERTEEQYF.

V gene TRBV6-2 or TRBV6-3 combines with J gene TRBJ2-1; D is tentatively TRBD1 or TRBD2 (6 bases each). The CDR3 consists of 13 residues. Trimming left V 4 bases short and J 7 bases short, with 11 bases between. The germline gives CDR1 MNHEY, CDR2 SVGEGT. This CDR3 is CASSFQGRNEQFF. The DNA of the CDR3 is TGTGCCAGCAGTTTCCAGGGGAGGAATGAGCAGTTCTTC.

This clone was seen more than once but under ten times. This rearrangement joins TRBV18 to TRBJ2-3, with 16 bases fitting TRBD2. The CDR3 consists of 19 residues. The germline V gene encodes CDR1 KGHSH and CDR2 LQKENI. Trimming cost V 3 bases and J 2 bases; bases outside gene matches: 8. CDR3 protein: CASSPQGLAGGTSTDTQYF. The DNA of the CDR3 is TGTGCCAGCTCACCCCAGGGACTAGCGGGGGGGACTTCCACAGATACGCAGTATTTT. Using reference TRBV18 and TRBJ2-3 for the parts outside the CDR3, the full variable domain is NAGVMQNPRHLVRRRGQEARLRCSPMKGHSHVYWYRQLPEEGLKFMVYLQKENIIDESGMPKERFSAEFPKEGPSILRIQQVVRGDSAAYFCASSPQGLAGGTSTDTQYFGPGTRLTVL.

The gene calls are TRBV27 and TRBJ2-1; D remains unclear. The CDR3 totals 15 residues. Germline values: CDR1 MNHEY, CDR2 SMNVEV (reference sequence). The V and J ends lost 6 bases and 5 bases respectively, with 17 bases between them. CDR3 DNA: TGTGCCAGCAGGGAGCGCCTTCTTCTAGACAATGAGCAGTTCTTC. Amino acid sequence: CASRERLLLDNEQFF.

The chain is built from TRBV6-5 and TRBJ2-1; D gene unclear. V was pared by 7 bases and J by 8 bases, with 18 bases between. Germline V gives CDR1 MNHEY, CDR2 SVGAGI. The CDR3 has 14 residues. CDR3 bases: TGTGCCAGCACCCCGGGTCAAAACCCGGATGAGCAGTTCTTC. Translated: CASTPGQNPDEQFF.

The chain uses TRBV5-1 and TRBJ2-1; D perhaps matches TRBD2 (6 bases). V lost 1 base, J lost 7 bases, and 18 bases lay in between. Per germline, CDR1 SGHRS and CDR2 YFSETQ. The CDR3 consists of 16 residues. The CDR3 region is CASSLLQGGPRNEQFF. The DNA for the CDR3 is TGCGCCAGCAGCTTGCTCCAGGGAGGCCCTCGGAATGAGCAGTTCTTC.

The chain uses TRBV7-4 and TRBJ1-3; a possible D gene is TRBD1 (6 bases). The CDR3 covers 12 residues. Trimming removed 7 bases from V and 4 bases from J, with 8 bases in between. Germline V gene lookup returns CDR1 SGHVT and CDR2 SQSDAQ. The CDR3 spells CASTGVGNTIYF. The CDR3 DNA follows: TGTGCCAGCACAGGGGTCGGAAACACCATATATTTT. The full variable domain, in which reference TRBV7-4 and TRBJ1-3 provide the parts outside the CDR3, is GAGVSQSPRYKVAKRGRDVALRCDSISGHVTLYWYRQTLGQGSEVLTYSQSDAQRDKSGRPSGRFSAERPERSVSTLKIQRTEQGDSAVYLCASTGVGNTIYFGEGSWLTVV.

This clone was observed a single time. This CDR3 is CASSQVNPYEQYF. The CDR3, as DNA: TGTGCCAGCAGCCAAGTTAACCCCTACGAGCAGTACTTC. The gene calls are TRBV3-1 (or the pseudogene TRBV3-2) and TRBJ2-7; D is ambiguous. The germline V and J ends were trimmed by 1 base and 2 bases, with 6 bases remaining between them. The CDR3 extends over 13 amino acids. Germline CDR1 reads LGHDT; CDR2 reads YNNKEL (reference sequence).

The rearrangement joins TRBV5-1 to TRBJ1-2, with TRBD1 matching over 7 bases. With 4 bases clipped from V and 3 bases from J, the junction kept 6 bases outside the gene matches. The CDR3 sequence is 14 residues long. The germline V gene has CDR1 SGHRS and CDR2 YFSETQ. Here the CDR3 DNA reads TGCGCCAGCAGCGAGGGACAGCCTGACTATGGCTACACCTTC. It specifies CASSEGQPDYGYTF.

The chain is built from TRBV30 and TRBJ1-5, with 7 positions matching TRBD1. V lost 1 base, J lost 6 bases, and 3 bases stayed unmatched. Germline lookup yields CDR1 GTSNPN and CDR2 SVGIG (reference sequence). This CDR3 region has 13 residues. The CDR3 region is CAWSGQGGQPQHF. The CDR3 DNA is TGTGCCTGGAGTGGCCAGGGGGGTCAGCCCCAGCATTTT.

The chain combines TRBV30 with TRBJ1-3; D gene unclear. Trimming took off 3 bases at V and 4 bases at J, with 7 bases between the two ends. Germline-derived CDR1 and CDR2 are GTSNPN and SVGIG (reference sequence). CDR3 length: 12 amino acids. In DNA form, the CDR3 reads TGTGCCTGGAGCGCGGCCGGAAACACCATATATTTT. This codes for CAWSAAGNTIYF.

The chain is built from TRBV6-5 and TRBJ2-2, with D tentatively TRBD1 (5 bases). From germline, CDR1 is MNHEY and CDR2 SVGAGI. The CDR3 is 13 amino acids. Trimming removed 2 bases from V and 4 bases from J, with 5 bases in between. CDR3 sequence: CASSYTGTGELFF. The CDR3 DNA is TGTGCCAGCAGTTACACAGGCACCGGGGAGCTGTTTTTT.

The rearrangement uses TRBV7-9 and TRBJ2-6; D unresolved. The V end was cut by 0 bases, the J end by 0 bases, with 6 bases between. Germline V CDR1 and CDR2: SEHNR, FQNEAQ (reference sequence). The CDR3 consists of 16 residues. DNA for the CDR3: TGTGCCAGCAGCTTAGCGAACTACTCTGGGGCCAACGTCCTGACTTTC. Amino acids: CASSLANYSGANVLTF.

The chain employs TRBV4-3 and TRBJ2-2; possibly TRBD1 or TRBD2 for D (5 bases each). Trimming shortened V by 1 base and J by 6 bases, and 15 bases separated the two germline ends. Germline CDR1 LGHNA, CDR2 YSLEER. The CDR3 runs to 16 residues. The CDR3 spells CASSQGGEIMSGELFF. The CDR3 coding sequence is TGCGCCAGCAGCCAAGGAGGGGAAATAATGTCCGGGGAGCTGTTTTTT.

The J gene is TRBJ1-4, the V gene TRBV12-3 or TRBV12-4, with a tentative D call TRBD1 (6 bases). The length of the CDR3 is 13 residues. Trimming stripped 8 bases from V and 7 bases from J, with 14 bases between. For the CDR3, the DNA is TGTGCCAGCGGCCCAGGGGCGCGTGAAAAACTGTTTTTT. It specifies CASGPGAREKLFF.

This clone has a handful of counts. The chain recombines TRBV2 with TRBJ1-6; the match to TRBD1 covers 9 bases. Trimming took 6 bases from V and 7 from J; bases not matched to a gene: 4. In germline, CDR1 is SNHLY, CDR2 FYNNEI. The CDR3 runs 14 residues. In nucleotides, the CDR3 is TGTGCCAGCAGGAGGGGACAGGGCAATTCACCCCTCCACTTT. It codes for CASRRGQGNSPLHF.

This sequence joins TRBV5-1 and TRBJ1-3; D gene unclear. Trimming pared 4 bases from V and 0 bases from J, leaving 11 bases between. This CDR3 has 15 amino acids. Germline V gene data show CDR1 as SGHRS and CDR2 as YFSETQ. The CDR3 spells CASSGWTDSGNTIYF. The DNA of the CDR3 is TGCGCCAGCAGCGGATGGACGGACTCTGGAAACACCATATATTTT. Filled out from reference TRBV5-1 and TRBJ1-3, the complete variable domain reads KAGVTQTPRYLIKTRGQQVTLSCSPISGHRSVSWYQQTPGQGLQFLFEYFSETQRNKGNFPGRFSGRQFSNSRSEMNVSTLELGDSALYLCASSGWTDSGNTIYFGEGSWLTVV.

This chain uses TRBV6-2 or TRBV6-3 with TRBJ2-7, with D tentatively TRBD2 (5 bases). CDR1 is MNHEY and CDR2 is SVGEGT in the germline V gene. Trimming left V 2 bases short and J 3 bases short, with 8 bases between. There are 13 residues in the CDR3. In DNA form, the CDR3 reads TGTGCCAGCAGTTACGTAGACTACTACGAGCAGTACTTC. Translating gives CASSYVDYYEQYF.

J is TRBJ1-1 and V is TRBV29-1; D gene uncertain. The V and J ends lost 4 bases and 4 bases respectively, with 16 bases between them. Germline values: CDR1 SQVTM, CDR2 ANQGSEA. The length of the CDR3 is 14 residues. The CDR3 protein is CSVGPGAGVTEAFF. Here the CDR3 DNA reads TGCAGCGTTGGACCGGGCGCTGGGGTCACTGAAGCTTTCTTT.

The genes are TRBV2 and TRBJ2-1; 16 bases fit TRBD2. Germline V CDR1 and CDR2: SNHLY, FYNNEI. This CDR3 comprises 19 residues. J lost 0 bases, V lost 10 bases, and 12 bases had no gene match. The CDR3 coding sequence is TGTGCCATTTTACCGGGACTAGCGGGGGGGCCGCTCTCCTACAATGAGCAGTTCTTC. Its protein product is CAILPGLAGGPLSYNEQFF. The whole variable domain, remainder taken from reference TRBV2 and TRBJ2-1, is EPEVTQTPSHQVTQMGQEVILRCVPISNHLYFYWYRQILGQKVEFLVSFYNNEISEKSEIFDDQFSVERPDGSNFTLKIRSTKLEDSAMYFCAILPGLAGGPLSYNEQFFGPGTRLTVL.